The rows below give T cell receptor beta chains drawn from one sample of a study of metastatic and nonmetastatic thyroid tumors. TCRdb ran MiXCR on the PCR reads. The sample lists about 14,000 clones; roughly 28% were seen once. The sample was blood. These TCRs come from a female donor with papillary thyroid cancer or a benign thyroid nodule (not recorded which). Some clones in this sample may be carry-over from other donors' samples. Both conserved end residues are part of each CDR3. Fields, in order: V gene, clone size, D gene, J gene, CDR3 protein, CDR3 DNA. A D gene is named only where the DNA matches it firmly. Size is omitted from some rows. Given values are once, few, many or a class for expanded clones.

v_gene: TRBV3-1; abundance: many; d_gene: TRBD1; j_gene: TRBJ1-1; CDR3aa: CASSLTSGTGRAEAFF; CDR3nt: TGTGCCAGCAGTCTTACCTCCGGGACAGGGAGGGCTGAAGCTTTCTTT
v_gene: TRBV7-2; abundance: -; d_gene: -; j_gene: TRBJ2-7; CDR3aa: CASSFRSSGFEQYF; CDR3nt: TGTGCCAGCAGCTTCCGTAGCAGTGGGTTCGAGCAGTACTTC
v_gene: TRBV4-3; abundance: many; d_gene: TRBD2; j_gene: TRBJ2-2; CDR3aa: CASSHAGLAGNTGELFF; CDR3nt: TGCGCCAGCAGCCACGCGGGACTAGCGGGAAACACCGGGGAGCTGTTTTTT
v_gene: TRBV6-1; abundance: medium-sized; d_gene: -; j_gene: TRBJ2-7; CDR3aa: CASSTPGYEQYF; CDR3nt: TGTGCCAGCAGTACGCCGGGATACGAGCAGTACTTC
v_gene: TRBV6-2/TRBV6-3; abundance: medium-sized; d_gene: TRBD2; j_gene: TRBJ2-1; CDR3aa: CASSRNPSGSYNEQFF; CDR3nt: TGTGCCAGCAGTCGAAATCCTAGCGGGAGCTACAATGAGCAGTTCTTC
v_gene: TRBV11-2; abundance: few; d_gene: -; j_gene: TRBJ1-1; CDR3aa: CASSFQGQSEAFF; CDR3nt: TGTGCCAGCAGCTTCCAGGGTCAAAGTGAAGCTTTCTTT
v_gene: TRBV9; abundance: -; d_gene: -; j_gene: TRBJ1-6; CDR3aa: CAISLALGEGPPLHF; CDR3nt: TGTGCCATCAGCCTCGCCTTGGGGGAGGGTCCACCCCTCCACTTT
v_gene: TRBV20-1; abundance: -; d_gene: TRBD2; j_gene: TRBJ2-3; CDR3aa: CSARGNTAGDYTDTQYF; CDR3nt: TGCAGTGCTAGAGGGAATACTGCGGGGGATTACACAGATACGCAGTATTTT
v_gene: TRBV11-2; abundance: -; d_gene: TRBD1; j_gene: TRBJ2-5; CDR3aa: CASSLETGVQETQYF; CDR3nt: TGTGCCAGCAGCTTAGAGACAGGGGTACAAGAGACCCAGTACTTC
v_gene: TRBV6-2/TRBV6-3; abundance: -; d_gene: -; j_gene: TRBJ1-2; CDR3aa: CASRTGANYGYTF; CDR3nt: TGTGCCAGCAGGACAGGAGCTAACTATGGCTACACCTTC
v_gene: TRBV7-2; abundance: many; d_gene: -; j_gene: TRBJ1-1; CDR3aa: CASSRSQGSEAFF; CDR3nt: TGTGCCAGCAGCCGCTCTCAGGGATCTGAAGCTTTCTTT
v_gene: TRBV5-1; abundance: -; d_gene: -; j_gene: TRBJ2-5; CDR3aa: CASSLGSQETQYF; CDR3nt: TGCGCCAGCAGCTTGGGGTCGCAAGAGACCCAGTACTTC
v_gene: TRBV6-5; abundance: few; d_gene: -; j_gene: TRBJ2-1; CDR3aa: CAGSSPGTNEQFF; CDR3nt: TGTGCCGGCAGTTCCCCGGGGACCAATGAGCAGTTCTTC
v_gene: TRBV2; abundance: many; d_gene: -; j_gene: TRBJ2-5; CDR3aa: CASSEAMTRIQETQYF; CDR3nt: TGTGCCAGCAGTGAAGCGATGACACGCATCCAAGAGACCCAGTACTTC
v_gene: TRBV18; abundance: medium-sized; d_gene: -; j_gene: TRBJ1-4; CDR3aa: CASSPQTGANEKLFF; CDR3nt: TGTGCCAGCTCACCACAAACAGGAGCTAATGAAAAACTGTTTTTT
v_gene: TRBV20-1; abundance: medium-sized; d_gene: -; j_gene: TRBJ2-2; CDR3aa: CSAIGGNTGELFF; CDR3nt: TGCAGTGCTATCGGGGGAAACACCGGGGAGCTGTTTTTT
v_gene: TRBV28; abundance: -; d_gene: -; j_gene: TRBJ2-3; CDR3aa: CASSLSPDTQYF; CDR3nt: TGTGCCAGCAGTTTATCCCCAGATACGCAGTATTTT
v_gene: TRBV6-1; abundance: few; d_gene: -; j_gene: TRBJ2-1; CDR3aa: CASSEYGSGWCNEQFF; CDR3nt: TGTGCCAGCAGTGAATATGGCAGCGGGTGGTGCAATGAGCAGTTCTTC
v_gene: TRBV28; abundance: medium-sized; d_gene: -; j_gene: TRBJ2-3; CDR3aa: CASSTPVGLELSDTQYF; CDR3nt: TGTGCCAGCAGTACTCCGGTGGGATTAGAGTTGTCAGATACGCAGTATTTT
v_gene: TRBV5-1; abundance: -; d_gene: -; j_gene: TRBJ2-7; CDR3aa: CASTWGLARYEQYF; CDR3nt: TGCGCCAGCACCTGGGGTCTAGCTCGATACGAGCAGTACTTC
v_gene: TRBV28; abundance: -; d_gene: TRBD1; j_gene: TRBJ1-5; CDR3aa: CASSSAGTGNQPQHF; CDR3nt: TGTGCCAGCAGTTCCGCCGGGACAGGGAATCAGCCCCAGCATTTT
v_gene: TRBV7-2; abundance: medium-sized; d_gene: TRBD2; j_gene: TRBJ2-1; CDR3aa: CASSLAPGLAWDEQFF; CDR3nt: TGTGCCAGCAGCTTAGCCCCAGGACTAGCGTGGGATGAGCAGTTCTTC
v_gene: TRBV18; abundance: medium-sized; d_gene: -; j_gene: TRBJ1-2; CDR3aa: CASSPQVDYGYTF; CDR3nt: TGTGCCAGCTCACCACAGGTAGACTATGGCTACACCTTC
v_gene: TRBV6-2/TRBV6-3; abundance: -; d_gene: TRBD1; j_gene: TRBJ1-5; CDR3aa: CASSYRKLPQGESQPQHF; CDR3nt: TGTGCCAGCAGTTACCGTAAACTTCCACAGGGGGAAAGTCAGCCCCAGCATTTT
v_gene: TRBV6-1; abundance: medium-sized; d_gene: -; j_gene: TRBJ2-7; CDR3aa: CASLAVSYEQYF; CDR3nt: TGTGCCAGCCTCGCAGTTTCCTACGAGCAGTACTTC
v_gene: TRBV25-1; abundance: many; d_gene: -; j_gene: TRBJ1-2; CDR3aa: CASSAFLSSGTENYGYTF; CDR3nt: TGTGCCAGCAGTGCCTTTTTATCCTCCGGGACGGAGAACTATGGCTACACCTTC
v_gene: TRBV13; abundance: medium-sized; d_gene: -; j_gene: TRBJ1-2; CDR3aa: CASSPEGGNVNYGYTF; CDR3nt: TGTGCCAGCAGCCCCGAAGGGGGGAACGTTAACTATGGCTACACCTTC
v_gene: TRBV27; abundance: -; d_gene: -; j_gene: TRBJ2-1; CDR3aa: CASSTTDLNNEQFF; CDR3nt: TGTGCCAGCAGCACAACCGACCTCAACAATGAGCAGTTCTTC
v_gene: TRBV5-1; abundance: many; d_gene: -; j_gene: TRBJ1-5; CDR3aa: CASSLVAGRGQPQHF; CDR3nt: TGCGCCAGCAGCTTGGTCGCGGGGAGAGGACAGCCCCAGCATTTT
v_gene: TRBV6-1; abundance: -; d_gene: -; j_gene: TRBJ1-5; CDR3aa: CASSDAWTTNQPQHF; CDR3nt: TGTGCCAGCAGTGACGCCTGGACAACAAATCAGCCCCAGCATTTT
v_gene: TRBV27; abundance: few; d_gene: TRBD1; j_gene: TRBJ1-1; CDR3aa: CASSGHQGAGTEAFF; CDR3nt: TGTGCCAGCAGTGGGCACCAGGGGGCAGGCACTGAAGCTTTCTTT
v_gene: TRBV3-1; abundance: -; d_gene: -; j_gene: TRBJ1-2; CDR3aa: CASSQDRSSYGYTF; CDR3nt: TGTGCCAGTAGCCAAGACAGGTCGTCCTATGGCTACACCTTC
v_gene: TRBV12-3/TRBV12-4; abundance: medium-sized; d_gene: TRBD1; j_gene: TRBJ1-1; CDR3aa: CASSPHRGGRTEAFF; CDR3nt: TGTGCCAGCAGTCCCCACAGGGGCGGGAGGACTGAAGCTTTCTTT
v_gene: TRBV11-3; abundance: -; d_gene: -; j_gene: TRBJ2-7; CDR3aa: CASSGGITYEQYF; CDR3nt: TGTGCCAGCAGCGGGGGTATAACTTACGAGCAGTACTTC
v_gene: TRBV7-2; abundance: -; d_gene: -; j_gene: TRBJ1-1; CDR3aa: CASSLMGAMDTEAFF; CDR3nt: TGTGCCAGCAGCTTAATGGGGGCCATGGACACTGAAGCTTTCTTT
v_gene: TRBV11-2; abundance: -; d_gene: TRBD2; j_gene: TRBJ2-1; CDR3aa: CASSPGLARGGNEQFF; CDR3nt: TGTGCCAGCAGCCCTGGACTAGCGAGAGGAGGCAATGAGCAGTTCTTC
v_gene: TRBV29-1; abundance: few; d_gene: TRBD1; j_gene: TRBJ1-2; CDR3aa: CSTRTGSNYGYTF; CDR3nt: TGCAGCACAAGGACAGGGTCTAACTATGGCTACACCTTC
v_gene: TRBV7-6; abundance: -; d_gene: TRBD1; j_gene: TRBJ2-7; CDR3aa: CASSSTHGTGEEQYF; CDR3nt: TGTGCCAGCAGCTCCACGCACGGGACAGGGGAAGAGCAGTACTTC
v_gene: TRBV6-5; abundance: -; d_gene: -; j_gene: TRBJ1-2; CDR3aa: CASSYSMVESLGYTF; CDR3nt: TGTGCCAGCAGTTACTCGATGGTGGAGTCCCTTGGCTACACCTTC
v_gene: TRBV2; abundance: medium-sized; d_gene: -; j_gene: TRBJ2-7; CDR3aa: CASSVTGNPYEQYF; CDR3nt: TGTGCCAGCAGTGTCACAGGGAACCCCTACGAGCAGTACTTC
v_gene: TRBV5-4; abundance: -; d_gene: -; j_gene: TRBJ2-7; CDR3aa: CASSSPSDKSYEQYF; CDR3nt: TGTGCCAGCAGCTCTCCATCGGACAAATCCTACGAGCAGTACTTC
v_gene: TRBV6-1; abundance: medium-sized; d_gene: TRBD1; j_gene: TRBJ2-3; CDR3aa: CASSSRTGRDTQYF; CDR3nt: TGTGCCAGCAGTTCCCGGACAGGGCGAGATACGCAGTATTTT
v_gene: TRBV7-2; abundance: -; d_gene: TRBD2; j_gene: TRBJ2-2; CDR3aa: CDSSRTSGSTEELFF; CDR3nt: TGTGACAGCAGCCGGACTAGCGGGAGCACCGAGGAGCTTTTTTTT
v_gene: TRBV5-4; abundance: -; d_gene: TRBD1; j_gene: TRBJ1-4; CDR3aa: CASSQNRGIDEKLFF; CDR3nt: TGTGCCAGCAGCCAAAACAGGGGCATTGATGAAAAACTGTTTTTT